The present T cell receptor (beta chain) was sequenced within a study of shared clonotypes between healthy human individuals. TCRdb's table, derived via immunoSEQ multiplex PCR, lists solely in-frame clones and lacks some. The sample carries roughly 2.2 million clones, 80% to 95% recorded once. Sequenced sample: naive CD4+ T cells from PBMCs. Noted subset: CD45RA+ positively selected. The TCR was taken from a man aged 18-30 years in good health. Some clones in this sample may be carry-over from other donors' samples.

The CDR3 loop is CASSLEVQVGELFF. The DNA of the CDR3 is TGTGCCAGCAGCTTAGAGGTCCAAGTAGGGGAGCTGTTTTTT. J is TRBJ2-2 and V is TRBV7-7; no reliable D call. V was shortened by 1 base and J by 8 bases, with 11 bases between the two germline ends. Germline V gene data show CDR1 as SSHAT and CDR2 as FNYEAQ (reference sequence). This CDR3 spans 14 amino acids.